A single sample is the source of the 26 T cell receptor beta chains below, sequenced in a study of blood T cells in healthy people across ages (dated by TCRdb to between 2015 and 2016). Libraries came from 5' RACE. Sequencing relied on an Illumina HiSeq 2500. A second PCR of roughly 6 to 11 cycles was run with a J-beta primer mix and a sample-barcoded 5' primer. TCRdb reprocessed the public reads (quality trimming at Q25 with fastp, clone calling with MiXCR) and kept in-frame beta chains. Records with the same CDR3 protein are collapsed into one entry carrying the most frequent genes and DNA. The sample table records hundreds of thousands of distinct CDR3 sequences; approximately 30% of these occur just once. Of the sample, 15% to 18% is held by the ten largest clones. The sample was blood. The receptors were sampled from a woman older than 75 in good health.

This clonotype was detected once. The chain is built from TRBV7-2 and TRBJ2-5; D gene uncertain. Judging by the DNA end, TRBJ2-7 fits better; the J call may be wrong. Germline V CDR1 and CDR2: SGHTA, FQGNSA. This CDR3 is built from 15 residues. Here the CDR3 reads CASSLDGLDSYEQYF. The CDR3 region has the DNA TGTGCCAGCAGCTTGGATGGGTTGGATTCCTACGAGCAGTACTTC.

The sample holds many counts of this clonotype. The chain links TRBV20-1 to TRBJ2-1, with TRBD2 as a possible D gene (6 bases). CDR1 and CDR2 from the germline V gene are DFQATT and SNEGSKA (reference sequence). Trimming cost V 5 bases and J 1 base, with 18 bases left between them. The CDR3 spans 16 residues. This CDR3 reads CSAQTTGSQSYNEQFF. CDR3 nucleotides: TGCAGTGCTCAGACGACCGGGAGTCAATCCTACAATGAGCAGTTCTTC.

Details on this clonotype: A much larger clone sits a single nucleotide away, making a read error possible. The chain combines TRBV5-6 with TRBJ1-2; TRBD1 aligns across 8 bases. This CDR3 is 13 amino acids long. Germline CDR1 SGHDT, CDR2 YYEEEE. For the CDR3, the DNA is TGTGCCGGCAGCTTGGGACAGGTCGATGGCTACACCTTC. As protein: CAGSLGQVDGYTF.

Many counts were recorded for this clonotype. The J gene is TRBJ2-5, the V gene TRBV7-3; a weak D match, TRBD1 (6 bases). The V end lost 3 bases, the J end lost 10 bases, and 18 bases lay between the germline ends. This CDR3 comprises 14 residues. Per the germline V gene, CDR1 is SGHTA and CDR2 is FQGTGA. CDR3 residues: CASSFSGQTSGQYF. The CDR3 DNA reads as TGTGCCAGCAGCTTCTCCGGACAGACCTCGGGCCAGTACTTC.

V and J are TRBV7-9 and TRBJ2-5; 8 bases are shared with TRBD2. Trimming at V came to 3 bases and at J to 5 bases, leaving 8 bases not matched to a gene. The germline V gene has CDR1 SEHNR and CDR2 FQNEAQ (reference sequence). CDR3 length: 15 amino acids. Written as DNA, the CDR3 is TGTGCCAGCAGCTTGTTAGCGGGACCGGCCGAGACCCAGTACTTC. Amino acid sequence: CASSLLAGPAETQYF.

There are a few counts of this clonotype. The chain couples TRBV7-3 to TRBJ1-6; possibly TRBD1 for D (5 bases). This CDR3 contains 16 residues. Per germline, CDR1 SGHTA and CDR2 FQGTGA. The V end lost 2 bases, the J end lost 5 bases, and 13 bases lay between the germline ends. This CDR3 is CASSLSGGANNSPLHF. The CDR3 DNA follows: TGTGCCAGCAGCTTATCGGGGGGTGCAAATAATTCACCCCTCCACTTT.

Points on this clonotype: A read error is possible here, since a much larger clone lies one base away. This chain uses TRBV6-1 with TRBJ2-3; D gene unclear. The CDR3 totals 12 residues. The ends were cut back, 4 bases at V and 6 bases at J, with 8 bases in the middle. Looked up from germline, CDR1 is MNHNS and CDR2 is SASEGT. The CDR3 region is CASSARMDTQYF. In DNA form, the CDR3 reads TGTGCCAGCAGTGCTAGAATGGATACGCAGTATTTT.

As DNA, the CDR3 is TGTGCCAGCAGCTCCCCGGACAGGGGGAACACTGAAGCTTTCTTT. It translates to CASSSPDRGNTEAFF. The chain employs TRBV7-9 and TRBJ1-1; 9 bases fit TRBD1. J lost 1 base, V lost 4 bases, and 4 bases had no gene match. The germline V gene encodes CDR1 SEHNR and CDR2 FQNEAQ (reference sequence). CDR3 length: 15 residues.

Only one count was recorded for this clonotype. The chain recombines TRBV9 with TRBJ2-5; TRBD2 agrees at 7 bases. The CDR3 totals 14 residues. Germline V gene lookup returns CDR1 SGDLS and CDR2 YYNGEE. The V gene end was trimmed by 3 bases and the J gene end by 11 bases; junction bases not matched to a gene: 13. In DNA form, the CDR3 reads TGTGCCAGCAGCGCAAGCGGGACCCTCAATGAGCAGTACTTC. This gives the protein CASSASGTLNEQYF.

The J gene is TRBJ2-1, the V gene TRBV30, with a possible D match to TRBD2 (6 bases). The CDR3 runs 13 residues. The V end was cut by 3 bases, the J end by 5 bases, with 11 bases between. Germline lookup yields CDR1 GTSNPN and CDR2 SVGIG (reference sequence). CDR3 DNA: TGTGCCTGGAGCGGACCGGGGGACAATGAGCAGTTCTTC. As protein: CAWSGPGDNEQFF. Together with reference TRBV30 and TRBJ2-1, the CDR3 gives the full variable domain: SQTIHQWPATLVQPVGSPLSLECTVEGTSNPNLYWYRQAAGRGLQLLFYSVGIGQISSEVPQNLSASRPQDRQFILSSKKLLLSDSGFYLCAWSGPGDNEQFFGPGTRLTVL.

With respect to this clonotype: This clone may be a read error of a much larger clone one base away. No conserved phenylalanine or tryptophan ends this CDR3, so it is likely a read error. The rearrangement joins TRBV5-8 to TRBJ2-1; maybe TRBD2 (5 bases). Germline V gene lookup returns CDR1 SGHTS and CDR2 YDEGEE. Trimming pared 5 bases from V and 0 bases from J, leaving 12 bases between. The CDR3 runs to 15 residues. CDR3 DNA: TGTGCCAGCAGTCCTGACTACAGCTCCTACAATGAGCAGTTCGTC. Its protein product is CASSPDYSSYNEQFV.

The rearrangement uses TRBV2 and TRBJ2-7; possibly TRBD1 for D (5 bases). Germline loops: CDR1 SNHLY, CDR2 FYNNEI. The CDR3 is 14 amino acids. V lost 6 bases and J lost 2, with 14 bases in between. CDR3 amino acids: CASRALTGAYEQYF. The CDR3 DNA follows: TGTGCCAGCAGGGCTCTCACAGGTGCCTACGAGCAGTACTTC.

This clonotype was recorded many times. This chain connects TRBV5-1 to TRBJ2-1; TRBD2 matches at 11 bases. The CDR3 is made up of 15 amino acids. With V trimmed by 4 bases and J by 4 bases, 4 bases remained unmatched. CDR1 and CDR2 (germline): SGHRS, YFSETQ. In nucleotides, the CDR3 is TGCGCCAGCAGCCCGGGACTAGCGGATTACAATGAGCAGTTCTTC. Its translation is CASSPGLADYNEQFF.

As for this clonotype: This may arise from a read error, as a much more abundant clone is one base away. The chain couples TRBV20-1 to TRBJ1-4; 7 nucleotides match TRBD1. Germline values: CDR1 DFQATT, CDR2 SNEGSKA (reference sequence). The CDR3 runs 15 residues. The V and J ends lost 3 bases and 10 bases, in that order; junction bases with no gene match: 14. The CDR3 reads CSASKTGTASGKLFF. Written as DNA, the CDR3 is TGCAGTGCTAGCAAGACCGGGACAGCATCGGGAAAACTGTTTTTT.

This clonotype has ten or more counts. The rearrangement joins TRBV7-2 to TRBJ2-1, with TRBD2 matching 9 bases. With V trimmed by 2 bases and J by 2 bases, 10 bases remained unmatched. Germline V CDR1 and CDR2: SGHTA, FQGNSA. This CDR3 is 18 amino acids long. The CDR3 spells CASSLNTGTSFPYNEQFF. For the CDR3, the DNA is TGTGCCAGCAGCTTAAATACTGGGACTAGCTTCCCCTACAATGAGCAGTTCTTC.

This clonotype was recorded at least ten times. The V gene is TRBV5-1, the J gene TRBJ2-4; the match to TRBD2 covers 12 bases. The CDR3 extends over 16 amino acids. Germline trimming cut 4 bases from V and 13 bases from J; bases unmatched to any gene: 15. Germline assignment: CDR1 SGHRS and CDR2 YFSETQ. The CDR3 is CASSAGQLAGGREQYF. CDR3 DNA sequence: TGCGCCAGCAGCGCTGGACAGCTAGCGGGGGGGCGTGAGCAGTACTTC. The full variable domain, rest sourced from reference TRBV5-1 and TRBJ2-4, is KAGVTQTPRYLIKTRGQQVTLSCSPISGHRSVSWYQQTPGQGLQFLFEYFSETQRNKGNFPGRFSGRQFSNSRSEMNVSTLELGDSALYLCASSAGQLAGGREQYFGAGTRLSVL.

This clonotype was seen only a few times. The chain employs TRBV3-1 and TRBJ1-1; D remains ambiguous. CDR3 length: 13 amino acids. The germline CDR1 and CDR2 sequences are LGHDT and YNNKEL (reference sequence). Trimming cost V 5 bases and J 6 bases, with 13 bases left between them. CDR3: CASSKGSSAEAFF. DNA of the CDR3: TGTGCCAGCAGCAAAGGGTCGAGCGCTGAAGCTTTCTTT. Based on the CDR3 plus reference TRBV3-1 and TRBJ1-1, the full variable domain is DTAVSQTPKYLVTQMGNDKSIKCEQNLGHDTMYWYKQDSKKFLKIMFSYNNKELIINETVPNRFSPKSPDKAHLNLHINSLELGDSAVYFCASSKGSSAEAFFGQGTRLTVV.

The chain couples TRBV6-6 to TRBJ1-4; a weak D match, TRBD1 (5 bases). Germline V gene lookup returns CDR1 MNHNY and CDR2 SVGAGI (reference sequence). The CDR3 extends over 14 amino acids. V gave up 8 bases and J gave up 0 bases, with 10 bases separating them. Here the CDR3 DNA reads TGTGCCAGCCGGGAGGGGTCAACTAATGAAAAACTGTTTTTT. Its protein is CASREGSTNEKLFF.

Concerning this clonotype: This could be a read error, since a much larger clone is one nucleotide away. The chain joins TRBV6-1 to TRBJ2-7, with TRBD2 matching over 8 bases. V shed 0 bases, J shed 4 bases, and the junction held 14 bases outside the gene matches. The length of the CDR3 is 18 residues. The germline V gene has CDR1 MNHNS and CDR2 SASEGT. In DNA form, the CDR3 reads TGTGCCAGCAGTGAAGCGTGGGAACAAGGCGCGGGGGGTTACGAGCAGTACTTC. Its translation is CASSEAWEQGAGGYEQYF.

A remark on this clonotype: One base away lies a much larger clone, so this may be a sequencing read error. The chain joins TRBV25-1 to TRBJ1-2, with 10 bases identical to TRBD1. Germline CDR1 MGHDK, CDR2 SYGVNS. CDR3 size: 13 residues. DNA of the CDR3: TGTGCCAACAGTGAGACAGGGGGCCATGGCTACACCTTC. It is translated as CANSETGGHGYTF.

Many counts were recorded for this clonotype. V and J are TRBV6-5 and TRBJ2-7, with D unclear. The germline V gene encodes CDR1 MNHEY and CDR2 SVGAGI. Trimming stripped 9 bases from V and 3 bases from J, with 9 bases between. The CDR3 runs to 11 residues. The CDR3 region is CASGSIYEQYF. The CDR3 nucleotides read TGTGCCAGTGGGTCCATCTACGAGCAGTACTTC.

This clonotype was seen ten or more times. V and J are TRBV3-1 and TRBJ1-2; D uncertain. CDR1 and CDR2 from the germline V gene are LGHDT and YNNKEL (reference sequence). The CDR3 covers 13 residues. The V gene lost 3 bases and the J gene lost 4 bases, with 9 bases spanning the gap. The CDR3 DNA follows: TGTGCCAGCAGCCACGGCAGTTCCTATGGCTACACCTTC. As protein: CASSHGSSYGYTF.

In its sample, this clonotype was seen a few times. V gene TRBV6-1 combines with J gene TRBJ2-2; D perhaps matches TRBD2 (7 bases). The V gene's germline CDR1 is MNHNS and CDR2 SASEGT. V dropped 8 bases and J dropped 4 bases, with 26 bases sitting between them. This CDR3 is 18 amino acids long. The CDR3 sequence is CASSLPSGGGPSTGELFF. CDR3 sequence (DNA): TGTGCCAGCTCGTTGCCGTCGGGCGGGGGCCCTTCCACCGGGGAGCTGTTTTTT.

This clonotype has a count of ten or more. The J gene is TRBJ2-1, the V gene TRBV20-1; D is unclear. The length of the CDR3 is 11 residues. The germline CDR1 and CDR2 sequences are DFQATT and SNEGSKA (reference sequence). The V and J ends lost 3 bases and 8 bases respectively, with 8 bases between them. The CDR3 DNA sequence: TGCAGTGCTAGTCTGGGCGATGAGCAGTTCTTC. Protein sequence: CSASLGDEQFF.

This clonotype was seen a few times. This chain uses TRBV6-2 or TRBV6-3 with TRBJ1-1; no firm D call. V dropped 6 bases and J dropped 0 bases, with 11 bases sitting between them. Germline CDR1 MNHEY, CDR2 SVGEGT. This CDR3 comprises 14 residues. CDR3 region: CASRATTMNTEAFF. CDR3 bases: TGTGCCAGCAGGGCAACAACAATGAACACTGAAGCTTTCTTT.

CDR3 loop: CASSLDPGLGSNEQFF. CDR3 nucleotide sequence: TGTGCCAGCAGCTTAGATCCGGGTTTGGGTAGCAATGAGCAGTTCTTC. The rearrangement uses TRBV11-2 and TRBJ2-1, with D uncertain. Germline loops: CDR1 SGHAT, CDR2 FQNNGV. CDR3 length: 16 residues. The V and J ends lost 0 bases and 6 bases respectively, with 15 bases between them.